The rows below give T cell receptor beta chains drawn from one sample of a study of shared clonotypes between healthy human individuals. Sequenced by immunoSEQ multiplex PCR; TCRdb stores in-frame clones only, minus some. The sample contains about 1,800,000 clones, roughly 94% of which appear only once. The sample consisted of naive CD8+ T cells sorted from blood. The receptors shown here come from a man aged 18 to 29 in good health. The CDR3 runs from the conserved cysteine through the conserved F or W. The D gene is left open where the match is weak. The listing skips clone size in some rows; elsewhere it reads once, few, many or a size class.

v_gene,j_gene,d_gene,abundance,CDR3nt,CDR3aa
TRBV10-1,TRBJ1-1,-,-,TGCGCCAGCAGCTTGACAGGGAACACTGAAGCTTTCTTT,CASSLTGNTEAFF
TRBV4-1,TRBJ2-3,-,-,TGCGCCAGCAGCCAATTCTCCAGGGAAACAGATACGCAGTATTTT,CASSQFSRETDTQYF
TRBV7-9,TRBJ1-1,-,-,TGTGCCAGCAGCTTAGGGACAGCCACTGAAGCTTTCTTT,CASSLGTATEAFF
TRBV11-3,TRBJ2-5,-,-,TGTGCCAGCAGCTTTCCGGGGGAGACCCAGTACTTC,CASSFPGETQYF
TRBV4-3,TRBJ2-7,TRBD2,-,TGCGCCAGCAGCCAAGGGGTGGGACTAGCGGGCGATTACGAGCAGTACTTC,CASSQGVGLAGDYEQYF
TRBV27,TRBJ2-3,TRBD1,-,TGTGCCAGCACCTGGACAGGGGGCACAGATACGCAGTATTTT,CASTWTGGTDTQYF
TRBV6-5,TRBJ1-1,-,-,TGTGCCAGCAGCAACCCGACAGGTATGAACACTGAAGCTTTCTTT,CASSNPTGMNTEAFF
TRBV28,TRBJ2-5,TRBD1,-,TGTGCCAGCAGCAGGATGACAGGGGGCACGGAGACCCAGTACTTC,CASSRMTGGTETQYF
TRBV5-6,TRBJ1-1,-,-,TGTGCCAGCAGCTTGGGGGGTCCCACTGAAGCTTTCTTT,CASSLGGPTEAFF
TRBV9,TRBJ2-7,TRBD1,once,TGTGCCAGCAGCGGAGGGGACAGATCCTATACCTCCTACGAGCAGTACTTC,CASSGGDRSYTSYEQYF
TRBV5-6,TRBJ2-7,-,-,TGTGCCAGCAGCGCCGGGGCAGGGAACTACGAGCAGTACTTC,CASSAGAGNYEQYF
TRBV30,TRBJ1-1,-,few,TGTGCCTGGAGTTTAGGGATGAACACTGAAGCTTTCTTT,CAWSLGMNTEAFF
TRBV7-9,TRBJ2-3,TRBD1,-,TGTGCCAGCACCGAACGACCCCGGGACAGGGGCACAGATACGCAGTATTTT,CASTERPRDRGTDTQYF
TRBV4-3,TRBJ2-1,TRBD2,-,TGCGCCAGCAGCCAAGATGGACTAGCGGGCCTTCACAATGAGCAGTTCTTC,CASSQDGLAGLHNEQFF
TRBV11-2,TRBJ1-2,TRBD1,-,TGTGCCAGCAGCGCCAGGACAGGGATGGGTGGCTACACCTTC,CASSARTGMGGYTF
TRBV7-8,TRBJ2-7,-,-,TGTGCCAGCAGCCTAATGCGTCCAGTGGCGGAGCAATTAACTACGCGCTACGAGCAGTACTTC,CASSLMRPVAEQLTTRYEQYF
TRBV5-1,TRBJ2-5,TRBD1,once,TGCGCCAGCAGCTTGGCCTCGGGACAGGTCCAAGAGACCCAGTACTTC,CASSLASGQVQETQYF
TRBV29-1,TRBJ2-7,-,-,TGCAGCGTGCTTGCCGGGTCCTACGAGCAGTACTTC,CSVLAGSYEQYF
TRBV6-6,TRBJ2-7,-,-,TGTGCCAGCAGTTTAGGGTCCTCCTACGAGCAGTACTTC,CASSLGSSYEQYF
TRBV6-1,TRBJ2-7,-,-,TGTGCCAGCAGTGATGGAGGGCCGCTACTATCCTACGAGCAGTACTTC,CASSDGGPLLSYEQYF
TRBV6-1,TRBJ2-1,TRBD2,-,TGTGCCAGCAGTGACCGCGGACTAGCGATCTACAATGAGCAGTTCTTC,CASSDRGLAIYNEQFF
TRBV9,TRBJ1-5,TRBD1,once,TGTGCCAGCAGCCCCTGGGACAGTAGCAATCAGCCCCAGCATTTT,CASSPWDSSNQPQHF
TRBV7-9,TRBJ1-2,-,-,TGTGCCAGCAGCCCCCCGGATCACGGGGGCTACACCTTC,CASSPPDHGGYTF
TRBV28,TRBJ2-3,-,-,TGTGCCAGCAGTACTATCACAGATACGCAGTATTTT,CASSTITDTQYF
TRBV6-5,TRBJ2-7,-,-,TGTGCCAGCAGTTACGGTTTATCATACGAGCAGTACTTC,CASSYGLSYEQYF
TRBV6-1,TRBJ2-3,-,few,TGTGCCAGCAGGTCAGATACGCAGTATTTT,CASRSDTQYF
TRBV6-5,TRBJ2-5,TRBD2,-,TGTGCCAGCAGTGGCGGGGGGGGGACCCAGTACTTC,CASSGGGGTQYF
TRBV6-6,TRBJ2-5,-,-,TGTGCCAGCAGTTACTTTAAGGGGGAGAGAGAGACCCAGTACTTC,CASSYFKGERETQYF
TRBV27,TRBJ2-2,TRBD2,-,TGTGCCAGCAGCCGACTAGCGGGAGAGCTGTTTTTT,CASSRLAGELFF
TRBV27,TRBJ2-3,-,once,TGTGCCAGCAGTTTATCTGCACGACATACGCAGTATTTT,CASSLSARHTQYF
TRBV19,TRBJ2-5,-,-,TGTGCCAGTAGTATAGTGTTGGGGGGACTGGAGACCCAGTACTTC,CASSIVLGGLETQYF
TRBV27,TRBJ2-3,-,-,TGTGCCAGCAGTCAGGCGGCCGCGGGCGGTTACACAGATACGCAGTATTTT,CASSQAAAGGYTDTQYF
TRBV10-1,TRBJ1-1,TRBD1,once,TGCGCCAGCAGTGATGGGACAGGGAACACTGAAGCTTTCTTT,CASSDGTGNTEAFF
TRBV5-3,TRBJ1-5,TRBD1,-,TGTGCCAGAAGCTTGGCCAGGGGGCGAAACAATCAGCCCCAGCATTTT,CARSLARGRNNQPQHF
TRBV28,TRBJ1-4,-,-,TGTGCCAGCAGCCAAACGGGGGAGAGGCGGGAAAAACTGTTTTTT,CASSQTGERREKLFF
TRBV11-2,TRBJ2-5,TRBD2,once,TGTGCCAGCAGCTTAGAAGCGGGGGGCGTGGAGACCCAGTACTTC,CASSLEAGGVETQYF
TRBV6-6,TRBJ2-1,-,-,TGTGCCAGCAGTTATAATACCTTTGCCCCCAATGAGCAGTTCTTC,CASSYNTFAPNEQFF
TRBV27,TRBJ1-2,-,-,TGTGCCAGCAGTTTATTCCCAGGGGACTATGGCTACACCTTC,CASSLFPGDYGYTF
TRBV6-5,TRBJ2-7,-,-,TGTGCCAGCAGTTTCGACTACGAGCAGTACTTC,CASSFDYEQYF
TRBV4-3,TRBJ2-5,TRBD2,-,TGCGCCAGCAGCGGACTAGCGGGAGAAGAGACCCAGTACTTC,CASSGLAGEETQYF
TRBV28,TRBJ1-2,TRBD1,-,TGTGCCAGCAGTTTAGGGACAGGTTTATCAAATGGCTACACCTTC,CASSLGTGLSNGYTF
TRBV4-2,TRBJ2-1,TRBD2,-,TGTGCCAGCAGCCACCCGGGACTAGCTTGGGAGCAGTTCTTC,CASSHPGLAWEQFF
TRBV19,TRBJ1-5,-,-,TGTGCCAGTACCGATGAACGGGATCAGCCCCAGCATTTT,CASTDERDQPQHF
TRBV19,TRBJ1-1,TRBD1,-,TGTGCCAGTAGTCCGACAGGGGACGGCTCTGAAGCTTTCTTT,CASSPTGDGSEAFF
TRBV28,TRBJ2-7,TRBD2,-,TGTGCCAGCAGTTACGGGGGGACCCTCTCCTACGAGCAGTACTTC,CASSYGGTLSYEQYF
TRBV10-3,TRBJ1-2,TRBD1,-,TGTGCCATCAGTGATTCACCGGGACAGGGGGTGGCTAGCGGCTACACCTTC,CAISDSPGQGVASGYTF
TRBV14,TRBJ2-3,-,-,TGTGCCAGCAGCCAGCAGGGACGGGTAGATACGCAGTATTTT,CASSQQGRVDTQYF
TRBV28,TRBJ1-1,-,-,TGTGCCAGCAGTCTGATGGAGAACACTGAAGCTTTCTTT,CASSLMENTEAFF
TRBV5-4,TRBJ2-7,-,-,TGTGCCAGCAGCTTAGGGGGGACGGGGGAGCAGTACTTC,CASSLGGTGEQYF
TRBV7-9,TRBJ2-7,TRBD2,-,TGTGCCAGCAGCTGGGCGGGACTAGACCCCTACGAGCAGTACTTC,CASSWAGLDPYEQYF
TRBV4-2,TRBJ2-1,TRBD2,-,TGTGCCAGCAGCCTCGAGCCCGGGAGGGCCGGAAATGAGCAGTTCTTC,CASSLEPGRAGNEQFF
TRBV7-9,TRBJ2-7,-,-,TGTGCCAGCAGTCCATTTCTCAGCGAAAAAACCTACGAGCAGTACTTC,CASSPFLSEKTYEQYF
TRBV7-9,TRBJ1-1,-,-,TGTGCCAGCAGTCGAGGGACTGAAGCTTTCTTT,CASSRGTEAFF
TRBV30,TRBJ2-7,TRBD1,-,TGTGCCTGGAGTCATGGACAGGGGTACGAGCAGTACTTC,CAWSHGQGYEQYF
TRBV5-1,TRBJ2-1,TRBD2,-,TGCGCCAGCAGCACCTTCCCGAAGCGGGATACATACAATGAGCAGTTCTTC,CASSTFPKRDTYNEQFF
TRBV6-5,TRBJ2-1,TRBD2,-,TGTGCCAGCAGTTATAGCGGGAGGGACAATGAGCAGTTCTTC,CASSYSGRDNEQFF
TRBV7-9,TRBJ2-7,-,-,TGTGCCAGCAGCTTAGTGGGTAGCGAGCAGTACTTC,CASSLVGSEQYF